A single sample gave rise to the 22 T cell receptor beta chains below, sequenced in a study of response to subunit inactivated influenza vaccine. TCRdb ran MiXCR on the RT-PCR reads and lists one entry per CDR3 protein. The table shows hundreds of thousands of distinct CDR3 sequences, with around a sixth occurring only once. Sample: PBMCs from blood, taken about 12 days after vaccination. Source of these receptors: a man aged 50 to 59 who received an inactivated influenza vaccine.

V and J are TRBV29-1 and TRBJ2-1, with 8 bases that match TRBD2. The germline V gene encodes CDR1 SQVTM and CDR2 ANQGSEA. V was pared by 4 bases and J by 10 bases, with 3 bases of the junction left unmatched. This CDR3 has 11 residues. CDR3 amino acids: CSVAGGIEQFF. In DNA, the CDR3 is TGCAGCGTTGCGGGGGGGATCGAGCAGTTCTTC.

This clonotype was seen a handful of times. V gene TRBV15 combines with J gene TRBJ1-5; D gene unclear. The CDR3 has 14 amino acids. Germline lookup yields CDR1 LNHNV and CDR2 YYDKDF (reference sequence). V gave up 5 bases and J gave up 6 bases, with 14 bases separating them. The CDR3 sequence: CATSHSDSSQPQHF. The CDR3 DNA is TGTGCCACCAGCCACAGCGACTCCAGTCAGCCCCAGCATTTT.

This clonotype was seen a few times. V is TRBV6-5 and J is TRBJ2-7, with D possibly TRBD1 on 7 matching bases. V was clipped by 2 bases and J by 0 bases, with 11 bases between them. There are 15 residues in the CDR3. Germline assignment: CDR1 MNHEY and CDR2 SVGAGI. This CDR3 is CASSYDRDSSYEQYF. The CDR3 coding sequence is TGTGCCAGCAGTTACGACAGGGACTCCTCCTACGAGCAGTACTTC.

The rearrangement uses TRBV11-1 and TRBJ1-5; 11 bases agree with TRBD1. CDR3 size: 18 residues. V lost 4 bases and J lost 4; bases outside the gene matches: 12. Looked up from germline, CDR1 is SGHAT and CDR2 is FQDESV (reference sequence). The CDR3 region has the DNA TGTGCCAGCAGCTCAAAAGTATGGACAGGGGGCCCAAATCAGCCCCAGCATTTT. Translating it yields CASSSKVWTGGPNQPQHF.

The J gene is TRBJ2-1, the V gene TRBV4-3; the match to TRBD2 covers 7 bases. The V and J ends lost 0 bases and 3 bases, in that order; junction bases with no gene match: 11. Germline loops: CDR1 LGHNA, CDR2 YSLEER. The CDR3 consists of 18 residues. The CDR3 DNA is TGCGCCAGCAGCCAAGATGTCGGGGGGACTCGCATCTACAATGAGCAGTTCTTC. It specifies CASSQDVGGTRIYNEQFF.

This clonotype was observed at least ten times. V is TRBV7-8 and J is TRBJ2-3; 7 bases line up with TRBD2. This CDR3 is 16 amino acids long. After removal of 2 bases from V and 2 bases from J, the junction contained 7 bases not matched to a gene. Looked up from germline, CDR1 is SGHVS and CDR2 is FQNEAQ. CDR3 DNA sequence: TGTGCCAGCAGCTTATCTTTAGCGGGCATCACAGATACGCAGTATTTT. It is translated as CASSLSLAGITDTQYF. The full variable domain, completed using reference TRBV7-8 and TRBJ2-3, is GAGVSQSPRYKVAKRGQDVALRCDPISGHVSLFWYQQALGQGPEFLTYFQNEAQLDKSGLPSDRFFAERPEGSVSTLKIQRTQQEDSAVYLCASSLSLAGITDTQYFGPGTRLTVL.

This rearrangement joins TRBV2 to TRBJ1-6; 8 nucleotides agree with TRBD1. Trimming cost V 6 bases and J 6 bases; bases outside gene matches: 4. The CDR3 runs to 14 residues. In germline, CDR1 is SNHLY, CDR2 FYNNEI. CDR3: CASRETGANSPLHF. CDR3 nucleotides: TGTGCCAGCAGAGAGACAGGGGCTAATTCACCCCTCCACTTT.

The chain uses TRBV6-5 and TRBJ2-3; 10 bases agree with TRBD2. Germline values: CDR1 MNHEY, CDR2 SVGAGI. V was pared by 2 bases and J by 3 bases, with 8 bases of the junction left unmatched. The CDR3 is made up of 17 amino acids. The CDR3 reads CASSYPGIAGGTDTQYF. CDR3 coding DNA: TGTGCCAGCAGTTACCCGGGAATAGCGGGAGGTACAGATACGCAGTATTTT.

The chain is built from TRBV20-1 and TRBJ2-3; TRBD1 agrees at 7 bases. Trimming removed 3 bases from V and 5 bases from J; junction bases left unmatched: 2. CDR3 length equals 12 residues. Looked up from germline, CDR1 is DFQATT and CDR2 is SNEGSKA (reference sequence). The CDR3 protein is CSARQGEDTQYF. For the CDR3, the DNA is TGCAGTGCTAGGCAGGGGGAAGATACGCAGTATTTT.

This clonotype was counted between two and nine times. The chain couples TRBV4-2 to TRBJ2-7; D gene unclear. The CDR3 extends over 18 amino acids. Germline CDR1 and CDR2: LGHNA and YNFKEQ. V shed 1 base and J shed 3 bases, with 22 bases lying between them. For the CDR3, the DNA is TGTGCCAGCAGCCAAGCGGATTTGGCGTGGGGAAGGAGCTACGAGCAGTACTTC. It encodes CASSQADLAWGRSYEQYF.

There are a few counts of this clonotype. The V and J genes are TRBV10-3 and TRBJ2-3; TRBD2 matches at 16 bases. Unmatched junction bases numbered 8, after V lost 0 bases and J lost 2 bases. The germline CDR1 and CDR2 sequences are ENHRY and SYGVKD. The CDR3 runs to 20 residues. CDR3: CAISESGTSGRAKHTDTQYF. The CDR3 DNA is TGTGCCATCAGTGAGTCCGGGACTAGCGGGAGGGCCAAACACACAGATACGCAGTATTTT.

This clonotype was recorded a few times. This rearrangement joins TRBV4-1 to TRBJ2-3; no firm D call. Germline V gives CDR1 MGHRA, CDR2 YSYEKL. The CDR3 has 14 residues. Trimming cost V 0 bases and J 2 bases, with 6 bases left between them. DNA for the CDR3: TGCGCCAGCAGCCAAGAGACCTCCACAGATACGCAGTATTTT. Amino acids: CASSQETSTDTQYF.

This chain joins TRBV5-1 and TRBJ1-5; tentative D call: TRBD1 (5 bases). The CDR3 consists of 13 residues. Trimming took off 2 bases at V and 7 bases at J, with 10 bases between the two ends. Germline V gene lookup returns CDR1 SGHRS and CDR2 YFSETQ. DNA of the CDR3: TGCGCCAGCAGCTTTGAAGGGGAACAGCCCCAGCATTTT. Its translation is CASSFEGEQPQHF.

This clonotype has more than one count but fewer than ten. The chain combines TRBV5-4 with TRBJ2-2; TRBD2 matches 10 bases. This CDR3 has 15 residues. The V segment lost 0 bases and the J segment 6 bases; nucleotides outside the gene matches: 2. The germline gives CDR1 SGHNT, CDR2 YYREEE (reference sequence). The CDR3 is CASSLGSGRSGELFF. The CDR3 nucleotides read TGTGCCAGCAGCTTGGGTAGCGGGAGGTCCGGGGAGCTGTTTTTT.

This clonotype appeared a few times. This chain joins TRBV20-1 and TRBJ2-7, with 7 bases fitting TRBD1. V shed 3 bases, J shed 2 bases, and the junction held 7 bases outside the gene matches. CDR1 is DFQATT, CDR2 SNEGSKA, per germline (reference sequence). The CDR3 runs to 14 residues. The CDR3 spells CSASIKGTAYEQYF. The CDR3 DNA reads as TGCAGTGCTAGTATTAAGGGGACAGCCTACGAGCAGTACTTC.

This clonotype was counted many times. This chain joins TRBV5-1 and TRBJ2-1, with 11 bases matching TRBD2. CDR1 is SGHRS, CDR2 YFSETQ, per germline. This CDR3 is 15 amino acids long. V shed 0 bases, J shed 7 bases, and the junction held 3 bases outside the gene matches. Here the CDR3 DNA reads TGCGCCAGCAGCTTGGAACTAGCGGGGGCGAATGAGCAGTTCTTC. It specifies CASSLELAGANEQFF.

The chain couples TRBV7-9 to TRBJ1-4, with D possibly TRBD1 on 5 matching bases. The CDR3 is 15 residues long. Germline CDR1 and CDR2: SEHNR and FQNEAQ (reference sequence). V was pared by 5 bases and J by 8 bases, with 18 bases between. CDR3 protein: CASSTGAGMEEKLFF. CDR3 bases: TGTGCCAGCAGCACTGGGGCGGGAATGGAGGAAAAACTGTTTTTT.

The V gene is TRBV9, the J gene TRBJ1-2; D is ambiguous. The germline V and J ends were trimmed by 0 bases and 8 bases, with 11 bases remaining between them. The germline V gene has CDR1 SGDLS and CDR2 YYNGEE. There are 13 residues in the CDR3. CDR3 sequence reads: CASSVAEREGYTF. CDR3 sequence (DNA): TGTGCCAGCAGCGTAGCAGAGAGGGAGGGCTACACCTTC.

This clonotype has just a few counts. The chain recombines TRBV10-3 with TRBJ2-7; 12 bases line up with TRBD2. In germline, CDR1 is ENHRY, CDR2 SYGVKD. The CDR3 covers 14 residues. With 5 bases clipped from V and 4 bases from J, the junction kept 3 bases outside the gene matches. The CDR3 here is CAISPTSGSYEQYF. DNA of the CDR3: TGTGCCATCAGTCCGACTAGCGGGAGTTACGAGCAGTACTTC.

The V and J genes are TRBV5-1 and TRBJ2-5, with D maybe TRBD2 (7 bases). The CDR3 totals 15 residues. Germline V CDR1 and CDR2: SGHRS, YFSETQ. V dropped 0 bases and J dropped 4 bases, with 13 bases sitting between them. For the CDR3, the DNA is TGCGCCAGCAGCTTGGGGTTCGCGGGGGCAGAGACCCAGTACTTC. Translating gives CASSLGFAGAETQYF.

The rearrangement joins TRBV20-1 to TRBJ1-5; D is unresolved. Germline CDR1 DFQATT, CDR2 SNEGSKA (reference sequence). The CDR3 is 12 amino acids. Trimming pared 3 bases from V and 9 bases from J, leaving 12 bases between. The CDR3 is CSASTQYGPQHF. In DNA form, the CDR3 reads TGCAGTGCTAGTACCCAGTATGGGCCCCAGCATTTT.

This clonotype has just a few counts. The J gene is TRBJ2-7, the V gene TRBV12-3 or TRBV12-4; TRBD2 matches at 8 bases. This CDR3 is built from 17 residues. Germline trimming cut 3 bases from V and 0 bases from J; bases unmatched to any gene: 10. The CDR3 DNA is TGTGCCAGCAGTTTCGAGTCGGGAGGGTTAAGCTCCTACGAGCAGTACTTC. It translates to CASSFESGGLSSYEQYF.